This T cell receptor beta chain was observed in a study of cytomegalovirus exposure and HLA in healthy donors. Sequencing was performed with immunoSEQ multiplex PCR; in TCRdb, only in-frame clones are kept and a portion is missing. The table includes some 150,000 clones, roughly 87% detected once. The CDR3 totals 15 residues. CDR1 and CDR2 from the germline V gene are SGDLS and YYNGEE. V lost 0 bases and J lost 5, with 12 bases in between. The TCR originated in a man younger than 30 in good health and CMV-seropositive. This chain uses TRBV9 with TRBJ2-1; a possible D gene is TRBD2 (6 bases). The source material was PBMCs. The CDR3 coding sequence is TGTGCCAGCAGCGTAGTGTCTAGCGCCCACAATGAGCAGTTCTTC. It yields the protein CASSVVSSAHNEQFF. Combining the CDR3 with reference TRBV9 and TRBJ2-1 gives the whole variable domain DSGVTQTPKHLITATGQRVTLRCSPRSGDLSVYWYQQSLDQGLQFLIQYYNGEERAKGNILERFSAQQFPDLHSELNLSSLELGDSALYFCASSVVSSAHNEQFFGPGTRLTVL.